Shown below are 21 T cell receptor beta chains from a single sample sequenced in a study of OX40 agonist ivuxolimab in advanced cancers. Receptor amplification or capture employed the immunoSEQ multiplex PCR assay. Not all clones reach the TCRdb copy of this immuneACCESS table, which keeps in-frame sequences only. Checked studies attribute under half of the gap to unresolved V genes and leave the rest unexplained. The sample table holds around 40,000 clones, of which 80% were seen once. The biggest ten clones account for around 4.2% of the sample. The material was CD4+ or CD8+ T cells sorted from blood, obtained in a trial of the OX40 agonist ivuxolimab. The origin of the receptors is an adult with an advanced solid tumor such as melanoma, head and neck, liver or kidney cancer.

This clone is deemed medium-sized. The CDR3 DNA is TGTGCCAGCAATTTAGGGGATGCAACTAATGAAAAACTGTTTTTT. Amino acids: CASNLGDATNEKLFF. This rearrangement joins TRBV6-6 to TRBJ1-4; a possible D gene is TRBD1 (5 bases). Germline V gene sequence: CDR1 MNHNY, CDR2 SVGAGI (reference sequence). The CDR3 is 15 residues long. V dropped 7 bases and J dropped 0 bases, with 12 bases sitting between them.

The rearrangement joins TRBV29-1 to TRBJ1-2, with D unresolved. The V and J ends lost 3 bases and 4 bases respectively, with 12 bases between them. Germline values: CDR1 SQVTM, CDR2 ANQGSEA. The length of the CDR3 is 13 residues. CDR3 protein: CSVEVDALYGYTF. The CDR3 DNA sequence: TGCAGCGTTGAGGTGGATGCCCTCTATGGCTACACCTTC.

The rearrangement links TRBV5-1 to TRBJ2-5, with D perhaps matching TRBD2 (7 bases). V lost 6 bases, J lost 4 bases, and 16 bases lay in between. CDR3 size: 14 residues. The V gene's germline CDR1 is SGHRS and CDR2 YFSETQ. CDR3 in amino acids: CASNRGGEGETQYF. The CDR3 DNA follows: TGCGCCAGCAATAGGGGGGGCGAGGGAGAGACCCAGTACTTC.

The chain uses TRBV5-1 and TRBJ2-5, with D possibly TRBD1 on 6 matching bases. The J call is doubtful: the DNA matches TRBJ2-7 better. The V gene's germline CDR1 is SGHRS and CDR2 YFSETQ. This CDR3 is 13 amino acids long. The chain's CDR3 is CASSLEQGYEQYF. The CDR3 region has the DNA TGCGCCAGCAGCTTGGAACAGGGCTACGAGCAGTACTTC.

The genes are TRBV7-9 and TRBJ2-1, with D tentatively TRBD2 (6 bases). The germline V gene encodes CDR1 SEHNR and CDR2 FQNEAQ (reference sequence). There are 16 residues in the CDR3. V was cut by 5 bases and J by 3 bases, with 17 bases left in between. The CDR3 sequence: CASSPTGTGSYNEQFF. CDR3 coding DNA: TGTGCCAGCAGCCCAACCGGGACTGGGAGCTACAATGAGCAGTTCTTC.

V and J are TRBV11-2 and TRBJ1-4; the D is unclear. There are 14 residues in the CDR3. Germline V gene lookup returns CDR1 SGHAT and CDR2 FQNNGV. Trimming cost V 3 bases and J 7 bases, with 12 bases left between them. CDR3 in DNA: TGTGCCAGCAGCTTCGGTGGCTGGGCTGAAAAACTGTTTTTT. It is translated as CASSFGGWAEKLFF.

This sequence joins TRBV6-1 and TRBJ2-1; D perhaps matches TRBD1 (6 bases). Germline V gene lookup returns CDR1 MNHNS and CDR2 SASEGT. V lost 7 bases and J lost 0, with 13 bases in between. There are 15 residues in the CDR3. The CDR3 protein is CASTRDTRSYNEQFF. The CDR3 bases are TGTGCCAGCACTAGGGACACCCGCTCCTACAATGAGCAGTTCTTC.

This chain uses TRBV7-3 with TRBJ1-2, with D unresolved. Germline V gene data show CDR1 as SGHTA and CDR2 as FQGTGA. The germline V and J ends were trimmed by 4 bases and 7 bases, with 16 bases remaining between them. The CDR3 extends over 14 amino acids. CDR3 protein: CASSSSTLGSGYTF. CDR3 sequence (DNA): TGTGCCAGCAGCTCATCGACCTTAGGGAGTGGCTACACCTTC.

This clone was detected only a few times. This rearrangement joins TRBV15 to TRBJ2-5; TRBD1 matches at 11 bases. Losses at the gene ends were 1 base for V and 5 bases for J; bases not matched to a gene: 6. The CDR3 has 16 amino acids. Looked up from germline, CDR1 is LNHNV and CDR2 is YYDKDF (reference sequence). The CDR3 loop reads CATSRVGTGGLETQYF. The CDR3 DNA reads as TGTGCCACCAGCAGAGTCGGGACAGGGGGTTTGGAGACCCAGTACTTC. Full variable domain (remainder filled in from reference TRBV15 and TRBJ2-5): DAMVIQNPRYQVTQFGKPVTLSCSQTLNHNVMYWYQQKSSQAPKLLFHYYDKDFNNEADTPDNFQSRRPNTSFCFLDIRSPGLGDTAMYLCATSRVGTGGLETQYFGPGTRLLVL.

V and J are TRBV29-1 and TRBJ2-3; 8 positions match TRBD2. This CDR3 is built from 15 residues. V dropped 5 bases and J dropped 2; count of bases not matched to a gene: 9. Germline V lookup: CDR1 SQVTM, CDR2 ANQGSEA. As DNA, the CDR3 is TGCAGCGTTCCAAAGGGTAGCGGGACCACAGATACGCAGTATTTT. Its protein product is CSVPKGSGTTDTQYF.

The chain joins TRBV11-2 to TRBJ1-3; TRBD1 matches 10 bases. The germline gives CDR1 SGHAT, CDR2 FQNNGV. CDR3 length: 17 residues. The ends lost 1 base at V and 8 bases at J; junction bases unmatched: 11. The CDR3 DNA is TGTGCCAGCAGCTTAGCGCTTCTGGGACAGGGGCTGGACACCATATATTTT. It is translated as CASSLALLGQGLDTIYF.

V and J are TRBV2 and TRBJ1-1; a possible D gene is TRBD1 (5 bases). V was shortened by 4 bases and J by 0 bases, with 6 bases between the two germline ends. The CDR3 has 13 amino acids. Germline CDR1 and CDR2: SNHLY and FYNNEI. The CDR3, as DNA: TGTGCCAGCAGTGCGGACATGAACACTGAAGCTTTCTTT. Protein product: CASSADMNTEAFF.

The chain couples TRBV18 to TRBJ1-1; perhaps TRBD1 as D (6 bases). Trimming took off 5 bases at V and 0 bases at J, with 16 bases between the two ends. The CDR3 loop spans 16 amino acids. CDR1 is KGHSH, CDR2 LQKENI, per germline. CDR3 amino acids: CASSVNRDTLNTEAFF. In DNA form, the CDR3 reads TGTGCCAGCTCAGTAAACCGGGACACGTTGAACACTGAAGCTTTCTTT.

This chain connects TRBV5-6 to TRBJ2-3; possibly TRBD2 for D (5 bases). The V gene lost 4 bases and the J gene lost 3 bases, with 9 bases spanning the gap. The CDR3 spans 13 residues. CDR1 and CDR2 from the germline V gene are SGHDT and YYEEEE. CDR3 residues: CASSPPGTDTQYF. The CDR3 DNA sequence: TGTGCCAGCAGCCCTCCGGGGACAGATACGCAGTATTTT.

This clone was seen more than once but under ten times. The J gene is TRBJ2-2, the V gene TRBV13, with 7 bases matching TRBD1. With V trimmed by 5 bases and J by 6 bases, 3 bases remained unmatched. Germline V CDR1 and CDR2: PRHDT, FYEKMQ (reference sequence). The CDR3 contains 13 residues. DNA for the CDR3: TGTGCCAGCAGCCAACAGGGGTCCGGGGAGCTGTTTTTT. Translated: CASSQQGSGELFF.

This chain's CDR3 is CASSQERISRNIQYF. Written as DNA, the CDR3 is TGCGCCAGCAGCCAAGAAAGAATTAGTCGAAACATTCAGTACTTC. This rearrangement joins TRBV4-3 to TRBJ2-4; D is uncertain. The CDR3 runs to 15 residues. Trimming removed 0 bases at V and 6 bases at J, with 12 bases between. The V gene's germline CDR1 is LGHNA and CDR2 YSLEER.

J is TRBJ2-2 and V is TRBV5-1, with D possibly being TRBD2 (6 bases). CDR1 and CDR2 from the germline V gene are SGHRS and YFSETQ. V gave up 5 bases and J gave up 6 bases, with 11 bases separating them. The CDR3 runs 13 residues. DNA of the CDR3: TGCGCCAGCAGAACGGAGGGCGCCGGGGAGCTGTTTTTT. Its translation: CASRTEGAGELFF.

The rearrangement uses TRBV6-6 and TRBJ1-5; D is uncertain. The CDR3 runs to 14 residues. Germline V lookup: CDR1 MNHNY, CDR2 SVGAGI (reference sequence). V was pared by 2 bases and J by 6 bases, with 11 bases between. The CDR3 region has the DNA TGTGCCAGCAGTTACGGCCAAGGAGGTCAGCCCCAGCATTTT. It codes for CASSYGQGGQPQHF.

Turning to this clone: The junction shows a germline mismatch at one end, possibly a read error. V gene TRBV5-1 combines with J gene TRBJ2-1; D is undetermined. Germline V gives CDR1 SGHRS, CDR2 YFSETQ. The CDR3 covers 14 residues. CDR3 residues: CASSLDGYFNGQFF. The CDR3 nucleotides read TGCGCCAGCAGCTTGGACGGCTATTTCAATGGGCAGTTCTTC.

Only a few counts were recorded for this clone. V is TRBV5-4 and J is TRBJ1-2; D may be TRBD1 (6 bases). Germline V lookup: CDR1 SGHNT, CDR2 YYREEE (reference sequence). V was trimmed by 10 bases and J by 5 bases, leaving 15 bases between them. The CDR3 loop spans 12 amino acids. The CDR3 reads CAVTYTGYGYTF. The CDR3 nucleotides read TGTGCCGTAACTTACACAGGGTATGGCTACACCTTC.

The CDR3 protein is CASSLGSSGNTIYF. The CDR3 nucleotides read TGCGCCAGCAGCTTGGGGAGCTCTGGAAACACCATATATTTT. The J gene is TRBJ1-3, the V gene TRBV5-1; no definite D call. With 0 bases removed from V and 0 bases from J, the gap between germline ends came to 4 bases. CDR3 length equals 14 residues. From germline, CDR1 is SGHRS and CDR2 YFSETQ.